This TCR beta chain was captured in a study of blood T cell repertoires in COVID-19. For the study at large: Samples taken during acute and convalescent COVID-19 were collected in the United States, Italy and Spain. T cells, B-cell-depleted T cells, or PBMCs provided the cDNA or gDNA that served as material.

The authors' processing: Counts of nucleated cells, estimated from reference gene primer amplification, were obtained. Profiling relied on immunoSEQ multiplex PCR, and the TCRdb table lists in-frame clones only, not all of them. The V and J calls and clone size are taken from that table; D and trimming were inferred from the DNA. Among 200,000 to 300,000 clones listed, roughly 86% were seen once. Germline CDR1 and CDR2: SGHNT and YYREEE (reference sequence). The CDR3 consists of 16 residues. V trimming: 1 base; J trimming: 2 bases; junction bases outside the gene matches: 7. Sequencing used peripheral blood. The sequence derives from a man aged 35 to 55 who had recovered from COVID-19. The chain carries TRBV5-4 and TRBJ2-3; 7 nucleotides match TRBD2. The CDR3 loop reads CASSLKREIPTDTQYF. The CDR3 DNA follows: TGTGCCAGCAGCTTGAAGCGGGAAATCCCCACAGATACGCAGTATTTT.